This T cell receptor (beta chain) was recorded in a study of cytomegalovirus exposure and HLA in healthy donors. Both 60 Vbeta primers and 13 Jbeta primers went into the PCR. TCRdb's table, derived via immunoSEQ multiplex PCR, lists solely in-frame clones and lacks some. The sample holds roughly 98,000 clones, around 74% seen once. As to this clone: Its specificity is not known.

The CDR3 has 14 amino acids. V gave up 10 bases and J gave up 3 bases, with 17 bases separating them. The germline V gene has CDR1 KGHSH and CDR2 LQKENI. Whole-study results and caveats: It was confirmed in vitro that a few of the CMV-associated chains were specific for CMV antigens.

This sequence was found in a woman in her 70s in good health and CMV-seropositive. Sequencing was carried out using PBMCs. The V and J genes are TRBV18 and TRBJ2-3; D gene ambiguous. DNA of the CDR3: TGTGCCACCGCACCAAAAGCCCTGACAGATACGCAGTATTTT. Translated, it gives CATAPKALTDTQYF.